This T cell receptor (beta chain) derives from a study of blood T cell repertoires in COVID-19. The overall study: There were acute and convalescent COVID-19 samples, and they came from the United States, Italy and Spain. In each case, the material was cDNA or gDNA derived from T cells, B-cell-depleted T cells, or PBMCs.

Original processing notes: Researchers report that nucleated cell counts were estimated from reference gene primer amplification. Clones were read by immunoSEQ multiplex PCR, and TCRdb kept only the in-frame ones, dropping some. V and J calls plus clone size are reproduced from that table; the DNA served to infer D and trimming. The sample carries some 61,000 clones, 80% to 90% recorded once. The germline gives CDR1 SGHTA, CDR2 FQGTGA. The CDR3 consists of 17 residues. J gave up 2 bases and V 1 base, and 11 bases lay outside the gene matches. Material for sequencing was peripheral blood. This TCR came from a man in his sixties with acute or convalescent COVID-19. The V gene is TRBV7-3, the J gene TRBJ2-7, with 7 positions matching TRBD1. The CDR3 reads CASSLSPTTGPTYEQYF. CDR3 bases: TGTGCCAGCAGCTTAAGCCCAACGACAGGGCCCACCTACGAGCAGTACTTC.